The 10 T cell receptor beta chains listed next were all sequenced from one sample in a study of PD-1 blockade in classical Hodgkin lymphoma. The assay was immunoSEQ multiplex PCR, and TCRdb's table has in-frame clones only and misses some. Of about 24,000 clones listed, approximately 80% were seen once; the top ten hold under 7%. Every patient was affected by relapse after autologous stem cell transplantation, while exposure to brentuximab vedotin was not uniform. This specimen was peripheral blood mononuclear cells (PBMCs), taken at baseline. Receptors originate from a human donor with classical Hodgkin lymphoma.

This clone was seen only a few times. The chain joins TRBV2 to TRBJ2-3; D may be TRBD1 (6 bases). Trimming took 6 bases from V and 3 from J, leaving 10 bases between them. Germline CDR1 is SNHLY and CDR2 is FYNNEI. The CDR3 has 13 residues. CDR3 coding DNA: TGTGCCAGCAGGACTACAGGGACAGATACGCAGTATTTT. Its protein is CASRTTGTDTQYF.

The V and J genes are TRBV5-6 and TRBJ2-3, with 10 bases fitting TRBD2. This CDR3 spans 15 amino acids. Germline loops: CDR1 SGHDT, CDR2 YYEEEE. The V segment lost 3 bases and the J segment 1 base; nucleotides outside the gene matches: 2. This CDR3 reads CASSYLAGGTDTQYF. The DNA of the CDR3 is TGTGCCAGCAGCTATCTAGCGGGGGGCACAGATACGCAGTATTTT.

This clone ranks as medium-sized. This sequence joins TRBV4-3 and TRBJ2-2; perhaps D is TRBD1 or TRBD2 (5 bases each). Germline V CDR1 and CDR2: LGHNA, YSLEER. Between the trimmed V and J ends, which lost 2 bases and 6 bases, there was a span of 16 bases. The CDR3 totals 16 residues. The CDR3 is CASSQSKGTNPGELFF. CDR3 DNA sequence: TGCGCCAGCAGCCAATCTAAGGGGACCAACCCCGGGGAGCTGTTTTTT.

The V gene is TRBV7-9, the J gene TRBJ2-7; 7 bases are a match to TRBD1. This CDR3 contains 12 residues. Germline lookup yields CDR1 SEHNR and CDR2 FQNEAQ (reference sequence). Unmatched junction bases numbered 2, after V lost 5 bases and J lost 4 bases. In DNA form, the CDR3 reads TGTGCCAGCAGCCCAGGGGGATACGAGCAGTACTTC. Translating it yields CASSPGGYEQYF.

This clone was picked up a small number of times. The rearrangement uses TRBV18 and TRBJ1-1; no clear D gene. Deletions cut 4 bases from V and 3 bases from J, with 9 bases between. Germline assignment: CDR1 KGHSH and CDR2 LQKENI. The CDR3 has 13 residues. CDR3: CASSLGRDTEAFF. CDR3 sequence (DNA): TGTGCCAGCTCACTAGGGAGGGACACTGAAGCTTTCTTT.

Concerning this clone: One end of the junction varies from germline; a read error may be responsible. J is TRBJ1-1 and V is TRBV7-9; 7 positions agree with TRBD1. CDR1 SEHNR and CDR2 FQNEAQ come from the germline V gene (reference sequence). The CDR3 spans 14 residues. In DNA form, the CDR3 reads TGTGCCAGCAGCTATGGACAGGCGCGGGCGATATGGAGCTTT. Its protein product is CASSYGQARAIWSF.

The chain combines TRBV7-2 with TRBJ2-2; TRBD1 matches 7 bases. Trimming at V came to 6 bases and at J to 5 bases, leaving 9 bases not matched to a gene. The CDR3 totals 15 residues. Germline V gene data show CDR1 as SGHTA and CDR2 as FQGNSA. The CDR3 reads CASRGTEHGTGELFF. CDR3 nucleotide sequence: TGTGCCAGCAGGGGGACAGAACATGGAACCGGGGAGCTGTTTTTT.

V is TRBV19 and J is TRBJ2-7; weak D call: TRBD1 (5 bases). Per the germline V gene, CDR1 is LNHDA and CDR2 is SQIVND (reference sequence). The V gene lost 3 bases and the J gene lost 3 bases, with 15 bases spanning the gap. The CDR3 has 15 amino acids. This CDR3 reads CASSIGQGRVYEQYF. The CDR3 DNA follows: TGTGCCAGTAGTATTGGGCAGGGTCGAGTCTACGAGCAGTACTTC.

The rearrangement links TRBV11-3 to TRBJ2-2; D not certain. The CDR3 covers 15 residues. V was pared by 2 bases and J by 1 base, with 8 bases between. Germline CDR1 SGHNT, CDR2 YENEEA. The CDR3 sequence is CASSLYSGNTGELFF. The CDR3 bases are TGTGCCAGCAGCTTATACTCAGGGAACACCGGGGAGCTGTTTTTT.

The chain recombines TRBV19 with TRBJ2-3; unclear D gene. Germline V gene data show CDR1 as LNHDA and CDR2 as SQIVND (reference sequence). The CDR3 is made up of 16 amino acids. The germline V and J ends were trimmed by 5 bases and 0 bases, with 15 bases remaining between them. CDR3 bases: TGTGCCAGTAGTCCCGGACGGGCCGCTAGCACAGATACGCAGTATTTT. Protein product: CASSPGRAASTDTQYF.